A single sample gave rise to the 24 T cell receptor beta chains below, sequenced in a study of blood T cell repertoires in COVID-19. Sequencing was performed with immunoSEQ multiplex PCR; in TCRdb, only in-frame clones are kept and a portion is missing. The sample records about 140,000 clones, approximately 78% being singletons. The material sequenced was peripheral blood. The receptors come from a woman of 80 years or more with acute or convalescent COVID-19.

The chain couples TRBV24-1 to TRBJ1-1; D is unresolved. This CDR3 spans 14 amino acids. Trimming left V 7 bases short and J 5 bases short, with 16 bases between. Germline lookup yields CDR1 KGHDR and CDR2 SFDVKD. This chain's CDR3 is CATRGTPLTTEAFF. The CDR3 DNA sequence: TGTGCCACCAGGGGCACTCCGTTAACGACTGAAGCTTTCTTT.

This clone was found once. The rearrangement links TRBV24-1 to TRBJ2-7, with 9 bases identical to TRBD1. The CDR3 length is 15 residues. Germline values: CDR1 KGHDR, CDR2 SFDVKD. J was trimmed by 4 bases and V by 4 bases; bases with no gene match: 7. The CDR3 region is CATSDPRQGGYEQYF. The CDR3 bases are TGTGCCACCAGTGACCCACGACAGGGGGGGTACGAGCAGTACTTC.

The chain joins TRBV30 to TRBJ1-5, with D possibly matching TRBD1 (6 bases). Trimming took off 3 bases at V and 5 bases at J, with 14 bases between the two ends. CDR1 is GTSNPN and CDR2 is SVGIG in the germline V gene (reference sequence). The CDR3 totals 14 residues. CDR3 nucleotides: TGTGCCTGGAGCGCCGGACAGTTCCATCAGCCCCAGCATTTT. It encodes CAWSAGQFHQPQHF.

The CDR3 DNA reads as TGTGCCAGCAACCCGGCAGGGGTTAATTATGGCTACACCTTC. Residues: CASNPAGVNYGYTF. The chain recombines TRBV5-6 with TRBJ1-2; maybe TRBD1 (6 bases). Germline assignment: CDR1 SGHDT and CDR2 YYEEEE. There are 14 residues in the CDR3. Trimming shortened V by 6 bases and J by 5 bases, and 17 bases separated the two germline ends.

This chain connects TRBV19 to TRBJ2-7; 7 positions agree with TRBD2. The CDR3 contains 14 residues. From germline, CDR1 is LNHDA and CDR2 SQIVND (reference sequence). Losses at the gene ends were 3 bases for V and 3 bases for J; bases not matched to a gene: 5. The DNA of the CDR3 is TGTGCCAGTAGTATGGGGAGGGACCGCTACGAGCAGTACTTC. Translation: CASSMGRDRYEQYF.

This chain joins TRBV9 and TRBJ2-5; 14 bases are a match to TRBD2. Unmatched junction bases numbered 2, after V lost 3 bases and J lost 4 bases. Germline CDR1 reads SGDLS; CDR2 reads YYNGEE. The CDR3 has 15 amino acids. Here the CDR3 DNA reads TGTGCCAGCAGCGACGGACTAGCGGGAGGAGAGACCCAGTACTTC. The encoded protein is CASSDGLAGGETQYF.

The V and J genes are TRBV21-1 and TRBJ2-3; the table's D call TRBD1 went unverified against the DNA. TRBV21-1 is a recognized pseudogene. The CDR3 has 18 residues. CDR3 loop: CASSKDSGTGGATDTQYF. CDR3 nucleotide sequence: TGTGCCAGCAGCAAAGACAGCGGGACAGGGGGCGCGACAGATACGCAGTATTTT.

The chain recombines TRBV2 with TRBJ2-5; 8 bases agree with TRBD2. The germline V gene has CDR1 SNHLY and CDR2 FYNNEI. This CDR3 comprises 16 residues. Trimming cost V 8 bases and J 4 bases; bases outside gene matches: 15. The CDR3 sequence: CASADFSGRVGETQYF. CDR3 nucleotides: TGTGCCAGCGCGGATTTCAGCGGGAGAGTCGGAGAGACCCAGTACTTC.

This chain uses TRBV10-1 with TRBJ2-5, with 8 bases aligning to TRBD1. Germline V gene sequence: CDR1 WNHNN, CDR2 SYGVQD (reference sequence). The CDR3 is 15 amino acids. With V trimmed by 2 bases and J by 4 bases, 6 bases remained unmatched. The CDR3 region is CASSETGTGVETQYF. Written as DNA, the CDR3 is TGCGCCAGCAGTGAGACCGGGACAGGTGTAGAGACCCAGTACTTC.

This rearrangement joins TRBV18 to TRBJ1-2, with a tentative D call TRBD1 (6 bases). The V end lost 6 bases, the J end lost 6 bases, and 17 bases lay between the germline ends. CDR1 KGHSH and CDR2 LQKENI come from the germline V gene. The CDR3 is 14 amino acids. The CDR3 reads CASSEGAGADGYTF. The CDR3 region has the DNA TGTGCCAGCTCCGAGGGAGCGGGGGCGGATGGCTACACCTTC.

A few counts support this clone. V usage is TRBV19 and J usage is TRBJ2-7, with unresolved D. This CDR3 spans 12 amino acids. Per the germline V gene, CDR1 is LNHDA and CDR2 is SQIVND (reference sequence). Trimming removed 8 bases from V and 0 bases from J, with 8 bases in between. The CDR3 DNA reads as TGTGCCAGTGCTGGTAGCTCCTACGAGCAGTACTTC. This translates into CASAGSSYEQYF.

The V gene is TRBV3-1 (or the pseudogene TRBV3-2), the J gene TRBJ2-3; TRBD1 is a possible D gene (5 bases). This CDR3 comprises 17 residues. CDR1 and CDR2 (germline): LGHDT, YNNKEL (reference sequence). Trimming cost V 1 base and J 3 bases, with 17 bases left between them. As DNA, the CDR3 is TGTGCCAGCAGCCAAGTTTGGCCTAATGGGGCTACAGATACGCAGTATTTT. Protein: CASSQVWPNGATDTQYF.

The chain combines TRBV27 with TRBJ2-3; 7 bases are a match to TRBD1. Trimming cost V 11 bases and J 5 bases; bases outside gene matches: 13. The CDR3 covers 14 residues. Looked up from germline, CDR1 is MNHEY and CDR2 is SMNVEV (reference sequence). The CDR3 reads CAPERGPGVDTQYF. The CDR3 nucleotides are TGTGCCCCAGAGAGGGGGCCAGGGGTAGATACGCAGTATTTT.

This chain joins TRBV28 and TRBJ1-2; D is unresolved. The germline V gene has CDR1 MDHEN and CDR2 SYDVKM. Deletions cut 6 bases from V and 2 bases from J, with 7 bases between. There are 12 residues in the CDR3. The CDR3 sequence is CASSRGNYGYTF. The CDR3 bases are TGTGCCAGCAGCCGCGGAAACTATGGCTACACCTTC.

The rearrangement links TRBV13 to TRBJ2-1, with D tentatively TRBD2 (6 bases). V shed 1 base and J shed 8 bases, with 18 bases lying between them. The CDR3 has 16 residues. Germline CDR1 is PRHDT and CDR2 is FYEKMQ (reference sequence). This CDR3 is CASSLAGRGGLYEQFF. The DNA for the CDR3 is TGTGCCAGCAGCTTAGCTGGGCGGGGCGGCCTCTATGAGCAGTTCTTC.

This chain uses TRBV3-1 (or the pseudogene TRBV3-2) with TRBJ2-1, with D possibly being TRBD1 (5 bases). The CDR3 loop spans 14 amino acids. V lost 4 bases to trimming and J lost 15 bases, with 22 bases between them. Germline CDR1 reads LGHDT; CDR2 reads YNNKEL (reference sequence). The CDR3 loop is CASSPFRVGPNVFF. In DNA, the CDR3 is TGTGCCAGCAGCCCCTTTCGCGTGGGGCCCAACGTGTTCTTC.

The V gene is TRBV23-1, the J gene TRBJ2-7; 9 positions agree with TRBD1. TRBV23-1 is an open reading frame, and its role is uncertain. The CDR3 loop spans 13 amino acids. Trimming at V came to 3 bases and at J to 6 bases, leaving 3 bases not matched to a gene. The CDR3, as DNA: TGCGCCAGCAGTCAGTTGACAGGGGGCGAGCAGTACTTC. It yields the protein CASSQLTGGEQYF.

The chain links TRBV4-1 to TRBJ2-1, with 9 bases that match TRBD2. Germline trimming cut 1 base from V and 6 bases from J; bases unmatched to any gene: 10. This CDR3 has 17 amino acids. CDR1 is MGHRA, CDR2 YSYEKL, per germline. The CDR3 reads CASSQGSGGRVVNEQFF. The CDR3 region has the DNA TGCGCCAGCAGCCAAGGTAGCGGGGGAAGGGTCGTCAATGAGCAGTTCTTC.

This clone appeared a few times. CDR3 protein: CASSPTGNYGYTF. CDR3 DNA: TGTGCCAGCAGCCCGACAGGGAACTATGGCTACACCTTC. The V gene is TRBV7-3, the J gene TRBJ1-2; 7 positions agree with TRBD1. CDR3 length: 13 residues. Germline CDR1 SGHTA, CDR2 FQGTGA. The V segment lost 5 bases and the J segment 2 bases; nucleotides outside the gene matches: 2.

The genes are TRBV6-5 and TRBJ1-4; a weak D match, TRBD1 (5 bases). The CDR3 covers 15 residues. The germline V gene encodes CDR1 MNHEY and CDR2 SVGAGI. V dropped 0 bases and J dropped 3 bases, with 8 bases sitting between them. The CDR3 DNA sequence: TGTGCCAGCAGTTACTCGGGAGGGGCTAATGAAAAACTGTTTTTT. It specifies CASSYSGGANEKLFF.

CDR3 DNA sequence: TGTGCCAGCAGCCAATCCTTGGGCGGGCAGGGCAATCAGCCCCAGCATTTT. The encoded protein is CASSQSLGGQGNQPQHF. This chain connects TRBV16 to TRBJ1-5, with D hard to call. The V and J ends lost 0 bases and 2 bases respectively, with 14 bases between them. The CDR3 runs to 17 residues. Germline CDR1 KGHSY, CDR2 FQNENV.

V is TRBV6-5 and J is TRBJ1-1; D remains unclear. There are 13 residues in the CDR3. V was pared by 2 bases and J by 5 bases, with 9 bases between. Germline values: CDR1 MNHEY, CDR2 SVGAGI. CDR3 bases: TGTGCCAGCAGTTACCCGGGCGGGACTGAAGCTTTCTTT. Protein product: CASSYPGGTEAFF.

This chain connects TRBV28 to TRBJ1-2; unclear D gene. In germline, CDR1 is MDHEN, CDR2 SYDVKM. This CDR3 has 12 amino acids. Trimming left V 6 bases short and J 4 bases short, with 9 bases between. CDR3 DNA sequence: TGTGCCAGCAGCCAGGATCGCTATGGCTACACCTTC. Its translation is CASSQDRYGYTF.

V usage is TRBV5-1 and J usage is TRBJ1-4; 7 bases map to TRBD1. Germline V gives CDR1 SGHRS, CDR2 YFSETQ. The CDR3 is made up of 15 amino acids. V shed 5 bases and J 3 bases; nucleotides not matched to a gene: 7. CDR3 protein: CASSRRQGSNEKLFF. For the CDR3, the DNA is TGCGCCAGCAGTCGAAGACAGGGTTCTAATGAAAAACTGTTTTTT.